Below, 19 T cell receptor beta chains from the same sample are listed, as sequenced in a study of control samples from healthy donors and cancer patients. TCRdb's table, derived via immunoSEQ multiplex PCR, lists solely in-frame clones and lacks some. This sample carries about 140,000 clones, roughly 94% of them seen once, and the ten largest clones take around 13%. The sample taken for sequencing was blood. The source is a man in his forties in good health.

Regarding this clone: Other DNA sequences in this specimen translate into the identical CDR3. The chain links TRBV6-2 or TRBV6-3 to TRBJ2-7; D unclear. Germline lookup yields CDR1 MNHEY and CDR2 SVGEGT. The V and J ends lost 2 bases and 7 bases respectively, with 9 bases between them. This CDR3 has 12 amino acids. The CDR3 region is CASSYPPREQYF. In DNA, the CDR3 is TGTGCCAGCAGTTACCCCCCGAGGGAGCAGTACTTC.

Here the CDR3 reads CASSAPGGQSEKLFF. In nucleotides, the CDR3 is TGTGCCAGCAGCGCACCAGGGGGGCAGAGTGAAAAACTGTTTTTT. The chain uses TRBV9 and TRBJ1-4, with 7 bases fitting TRBD1. V trimming: 3 bases; J trimming: 7 bases; junction bases outside the gene matches: 9. This CDR3 has 15 amino acids. From germline, CDR1 is SGDLS and CDR2 YYNGEE.

The chain employs TRBV6-6 and TRBJ1-2, with a possible D match to TRBD1 (6 bases). CDR1 and CDR2 from the germline V gene are MNHNY and SVGAGI (reference sequence). Trimming removed 5 bases at V and 0 bases at J, with 10 bases between. This CDR3 spans 14 amino acids. The CDR3 DNA reads as TGTGCCAGCAGTCCCAGGACAGCTAACTATGGCTACACCTTC. It is translated as CASSPRTANYGYTF.

The chain employs TRBV5-4 and TRBJ1-2, with TRBD1 matching over 7 bases. The CDR3 is 13 residues long. Germline V gene lookup returns CDR1 SGHNT and CDR2 YYREEE (reference sequence). The V and J ends lost 4 bases and 2 bases, in that order; junction bases with no gene match: 2. CDR3 in amino acids: CASSQTGNYGYTF. In DNA, the CDR3 is TGTGCCAGCAGCCAGACAGGGAACTATGGCTACACCTTC.

A single count supports this clone. The V and J genes are TRBV5-4 and TRBJ2-3, with 8 bases identical to TRBD2. CDR1 is SGHNT and CDR2 is YYREEE in the germline V gene (reference sequence). V was pared by 7 bases and J by 5 bases, with 6 bases of the junction left unmatched. CDR3 length equals 13 residues. The CDR3 here is CASGAGGGDTQYF. CDR3 in DNA: TGTGCCAGCGGTGCGGGAGGAGGAGATACGCAGTATTTT.

The J gene is TRBJ1-4, the V gene TRBV27; D remains ambiguous. The CDR3 extends over 15 amino acids. Trimming took off 4 bases at V and 8 bases at J, with 17 bases between the two ends. Per germline, CDR1 MNHEY and CDR2 SMNVEV (reference sequence). The CDR3 DNA sequence: TGTGCCAGCAGTTCATTGGGAAGCGGAGGAGAAAAACTGTTTTTT. It is translated as CASSSLGSGGEKLFF.

V gene TRBV10-1 combines with J gene TRBJ2-1, with 14 bases matching TRBD2. V lost 6 bases, J lost 9 bases, and 7 bases stayed unmatched. The CDR3 loop spans 15 amino acids. Germline V lookup: CDR1 WNHNN, CDR2 SYGVQD (reference sequence). CDR3 bases: TGCGCCAGCAGCGTAGGGACTAGCGGGAGAGGTGAGCAGTTCTTC. It codes for CASSVGTSGRGEQFF.

This clone has only a few counts. The chain recombines TRBV5-6 with TRBJ2-7; a possible D gene is TRBD1 (5 bases). The germline V gene encodes CDR1 SGHDT and CDR2 YYEEEE. V lost 0 bases and J 3 bases, leaving 10 bases between the germline ends. This CDR3 is 14 amino acids long. Here the CDR3 DNA reads TGTGCCAGCAGCTTGGGCTCAGGGTACTACGAGCAGTACTTC. This codes for CASSLGSGYYEQYF.

This sequence joins TRBV24-1 and TRBJ1-4, with D tentatively TRBD1 (5 bases). The CDR3 covers 16 residues. CDR1 is KGHDR and CDR2 is SFDVKD in the germline V gene. Deletions cut 3 bases from V and 7 bases from J, with 17 bases between. The CDR3 spells CATSDGTGTGAEKLFF. CDR3 DNA sequence: TGTGCCACCAGTGATGGCACCGGGACTGGGGCTGAAAAACTGTTTTTT.

The rearrangement joins TRBV5-1 to TRBJ1-1, with a tentative D call TRBD1 (5 bases). The CDR3 length is 15 residues. Trimming shortened V by 4 bases and J by 8 bases, and 21 bases separated the two germline ends. Per germline, CDR1 SGHRS and CDR2 YFSETQ. The CDR3 bases are TGCGCCAGCAGCCCGATTCTATATGGGGGAACCGAAGCTTTCTTT. Translated: CASSPILYGGTEAFF. The whole variable domain, remainder taken from reference TRBV5-1 and TRBJ1-1, is KAGVTQTPRYLIKTRGQQVTLSCSPISGHRSVSWYQQTPGQGLQFLFEYFSETQRNKGNFPGRFSGRQFSNSRSEMNVSTLELGDSALYLCASSPILYGGTEAFFGQGTRLTVV.

The chain is built from TRBV12-3 or TRBV12-4 and TRBJ2-7; no reliable D call. The CDR3 extends over 11 amino acids. V dropped 4 bases and J dropped 6 bases, with 7 bases sitting between them. In DNA form, the CDR3 reads TGTGCCAGCAGTTCGGGTGTCGAGCAGTACTTC. Its protein is CASSSGVEQYF.

This clone was counted a single time. The rearrangement links TRBV2 to TRBJ2-7; D ambiguous. Per the germline V gene, CDR1 is SNHLY and CDR2 is FYNNEI. The CDR3 spans 13 residues. V was clipped by 4 bases and J by 3 bases, with 10 bases between them. CDR3 in DNA: TGTGCCAGCAGTGCACAGAATATCTACGAGCAGTACTTC. It translates to CASSAQNIYEQYF. The full variable domain, rest sourced from reference TRBV2 and TRBJ2-7, is EPEVTQTPSHQVTQMGQEVILRCVPISNHLYFYWYRQILGQKVEFLVSFYNNEISEKSEIFDDQFSVERPDGSNFTLKIRSTKLEDSAMYFCASSAQNIYEQYFGPGTRLTVT.

The chain combines TRBV7-2 with TRBJ2-5, with TRBD1 as a possible D gene (5 bases). This CDR3 is built from 15 residues. From germline, CDR1 is SGHTA and CDR2 FQGNSA. Trimming took 1 base from V and 5 from J, leaving 14 bases between them. The CDR3 coding sequence is TGTGCCAGCAGCTTAGGGGCAAGGGGCTGGGAGACCCAGTACTTC. This codes for CASSLGARGWETQYF.

V is TRBV6-6 and J is TRBJ1-1; D unclear. The V gene's germline CDR1 is MNHNY and CDR2 SVGAGI (reference sequence). Trimming pared 0 bases from V and 1 base from J, leaving 9 bases between. This CDR3 contains 15 residues. CDR3 amino acids: CASSYSLGSNTEAFF. The CDR3 DNA reads TGTGCCAGCAGTTACTCGTTAGGTTCGAACACTGAAGCTTTCTTT.

The rearrangement links TRBV19 to TRBJ2-1; 7 bases agree with TRBD1. With 1 base clipped from V and 0 bases from J, the junction kept 3 bases outside the gene matches. The CDR3 spans 16 residues. Germline CDR1 is LNHDA and CDR2 is SQIVND (reference sequence). CDR3 protein: CASSIGAGGSYNEQFF. CDR3 nucleotides: TGTGCCAGTAGTATAGGAGCAGGGGGCTCCTACAATGAGCAGTTCTTC.

V usage is TRBV5-1 and J usage is TRBJ2-1; 9 nucleotides align to TRBD1. From germline, CDR1 is SGHRS and CDR2 YFSETQ. There are 16 residues in the CDR3. Unmatched junction bases numbered 7, after V lost 3 bases and J lost 3 bases. The CDR3 DNA reads TGCGCCAGCAGCTCCTTCACAGGGGGCGTCTACAATGAGCAGTTCTTC. This translates into CASSSFTGGVYNEQFF. The variable domain in full, with the rest retrieved from reference TRBV5-1 and TRBJ2-1, is KAGVTQTPRYLIKTRGQQVTLSCSPISGHRSVSWYQQTPGQGLQFLFEYFSETQRNKGNFPGRFSGRQFSNSRSEMNVSTLELGDSALYLCASSSFTGGVYNEQFFGPGTRLTVL.

The chain combines TRBV18 with TRBJ1-1; no clear D. Trimming took off 6 bases at V and 4 bases at J, with 6 bases between the two ends. The CDR3 is made up of 11 amino acids. Per germline, CDR1 KGHSH and CDR2 LQKENI. The CDR3, as DNA: TGTGCCAGCTCCCCCGGCACTGAAGCTTTCTTT. Its protein is CASSPGTEAFF.

In this sample, this clone turned up a few times. V and J are TRBV4-2 and TRBJ1-5; TRBD1 matches 9 bases. With V trimmed by 1 base and J by 2 bases, 12 bases remained unmatched. The CDR3 covers 19 residues. From germline, CDR1 is LGHNA and CDR2 YNFKEQ. The CDR3 loop is CASSQGNRDRVIGNQPQHF. The CDR3 bases are TGTGCCAGCAGCCAAGGAAATCGGGACAGGGTCATCGGCAATCAGCCCCAGCATTTT.

V is TRBV12-3 or TRBV12-4 and J is TRBJ2-5; D gene ambiguous. The V end was cut by 1 base, the J end by 3 bases, with 6 bases between. This CDR3 comprises 13 residues. CDR3 DNA: TGTGCCAGCAGTTTAGTAGTGAAAGAGACCCAGTACTTC. This translates into CASSLVVKETQYF.